The clone carrying this T cell receptor beta chain was recorded a few times. Germline V gene data show CDR1 as SNHLY and CDR2 as FYNNEI. The CDR3 loop spans 14 amino acids. The V end was cut by 5 bases, the J end by 4 bases, with 14 bases between. The repertoire was sequenced with immunoSEQ multiplex PCR; TCRdb's copy has only in-frame clones and lacks some. Of around 14,000 clones in the sample, roughly 80% were seen once. The data were taken from a study of tumour-infiltrating T cells in Burkitt lymphoma. The sequence was collected from a human donor with diffuse large B-cell lymphoma. The chain has TRBV2 and TRBJ1-1; D is unresolved. The sample was tumor tissue. CDR3 protein: CASSSNPAGTEAFF. The CDR3 nucleotides are TGTGCCAGCAGTAGCAACCCCGCGGGCACTGAAGCTTTCTTT.